This TCR beta chain was sequenced during a study of blood T cell dynamics during melanoma immunotherapy. As for the study in general: First-line therapy was either pembrolizumab or nivolumab with ipilimumab for metastatic melanoma.

A fixed DNA input of roughly 0.35 ug was used per bulk PBMC sample. Using immunoSEQ multiplex PCR, the repertoire was profiled, and TCRdb retains in-frame clones only, with some absent. Among 10,000 to 15,000 clones, just over 85% were seen once, and the ten largest hold less than 5.5%. The time point was: pre-treatment baseline. This clone appeared once. What it binds is unknown. Other DNA sequences of this sample code for an identical CDR3. Study-level results: Unlike progressors, later disease-control patients had W3 repertoires gaining clonality or diversity. The study could not tell melanoma-specific clones from general immune activation.

CDR1 SGHRS and CDR2 YFSETQ come from the germline V gene. Trimming took 2 bases from V and 2 from J, leaving 7 bases between them. The CDR3 extends over 13 amino acids. The receptor's source is a human donor with melanoma. The material sequenced was blood, taken from a patient treated with checkpoint blockade. The chain recombines TRBV5-1 with TRBJ1-1; D gene ambiguous. The CDR3 loop reads CASSLQLNTEAFF. The CDR3 DNA follows: TGCGCCAGCAGCTTACAGCTTAACACTGAAGCTTTCTTT.